These 32 T cell receptor beta chains were sequenced from one sample in a study of PD-L1 blockade in urothelial cancer (dated by TCRdb to 2016 to 2017). Libraries came from the immunoSEQ multiplex PCR assay. TCRdb holds this immuneACCESS table with in-frame rearrangements only. Some clones are missing; in checked studies, unresolved V genes explain under half, and the rest has no known cause. The sample table holds roughly 26,000 clones, of which roughly 90% were seen once. The ten most abundant clones make up about a third of the sample. Source: PBMCs, taken around atezolizumab (anti-PD-L1) treatment. These receptors were obtained from a man aged 55 to 70 with urothelial cancer.

Only one count was recorded for this clone. The V and J genes are TRBV20-1 and TRBJ2-5; 9 bases align to TRBD1. The CDR3 consists of 11 residues. Looked up from germline, CDR1 is DFQATT and CDR2 is SNEGSKA (reference sequence). Trimming at V came to 8 bases and at J to 4 bases, leaving 2 bases not matched to a gene. CDR3 DNA: TGCAGTAGACAGGGGGGAGAGACCCAGTACTTC. Its translation is CSRQGGETQYF.

The V gene is TRBV6-5, the J gene TRBJ1-2, with 7 bases lining up with TRBD1. The CDR3 extends over 14 amino acids. The germline V gene encodes CDR1 MNHEY and CDR2 SVGAGI. The V segment lost 6 bases and the J segment 4 bases; nucleotides outside the gene matches: 8. For the CDR3, the DNA is TGTGCCAGCAGGCCTACGGGACAGAGCTATGGCTACACCTTC. This gives the protein CASRPTGQSYGYTF.

The DNA of the CDR3 is TGTGCCACCAGCCCGGGACTTGGCTACACCTTC. Amino acids: CATSPGLGYTF. This chain joins TRBV15 and TRBJ1-2; D is possibly TRBD1 (5 bases). From germline, CDR1 is LNHNV and CDR2 YYDKDF (reference sequence). The V end was cut by 5 bases, the J end by 7 bases, with 8 bases between. CDR3 length: 11 residues.

The J gene is TRBJ2-7, the V gene TRBV5-1, with 8 bases lining up with TRBD1. J was trimmed by 5 bases and V by 4 bases; bases with no gene match: 5. The CDR3 totals 13 residues. CDR1 is SGHRS and CDR2 is YFSETQ in the germline V gene. CDR3 loop: CASSMGQVNEQYF. CDR3 nucleotides: TGCGCCAGCAGCATGGGACAGGTCAACGAGCAGTACTTC.

The CDR3 DNA reads as TGTGCCACCAAACTGTCGACAGCTTCCTACGAGCAGTACTTC. Its translation is CATKLSTASYEQYF. This chain links TRBV10-3 with TRBJ2-7; maybe TRBD1 (5 bases). Germline CDR1 ENHRY, CDR2 SYGVKD. The ends were cut back, 10 bases at V and 1 base at J, with 17 bases in the middle. The CDR3 loop spans 14 amino acids.

The gene calls are TRBV10-3 and TRBJ2-1, with D unclear. The CDR3 contains 14 residues. Looked up from germline, CDR1 is ENHRY and CDR2 is SYGVKD. V was pared by 0 bases and J by 6 bases, with 9 bases between. The DNA of the CDR3 is TGTGCCATCAGTGAGTCGATCCAGTTCAATGAGCAGTTCTTC. Translated, it gives CAISESIQFNEQFF.

This chain joins TRBV5-5 and TRBJ2-5, with D possibly TRBD1 on 7 matching bases. The CDR3 has 17 amino acids. The V end lost 0 bases, the J end lost 1 base, and 16 bases lay between the germline ends. CDR1 is SGHKS, CDR2 YYEKEE, per germline (reference sequence). The CDR3 here is CASSLANRRDSQETQYF. CDR3 DNA sequence: TGTGCCAGCAGCTTGGCCAATCGGCGGGACAGCCAAGAGACCCAGTACTTC.

The chain recombines TRBV15 with TRBJ1-5, with 7 positions matching TRBD1. With V trimmed by 0 bases and J by 5 bases, 1 base remained unmatched. The germline V gene encodes CDR1 LNHNV and CDR2 YYDKDF (reference sequence). CDR3 length: 14 amino acids. CDR3 loop: CATSRDRGDQPQHF. In DNA form, the CDR3 reads TGTGCCACCAGCAGAGACAGGGGGGATCAGCCCCAGCATTTT. The variable domain in full, with the rest retrieved from reference TRBV15 and TRBJ1-5, is DAMVIQNPRYQVTQFGKPVTLSCSQTLNHNVMYWYQQKSSQAPKLLFHYYDKDFNNEADTPDNFQSRRPNTSFCFLDIRSPGLGDTAMYLCATSRDRGDQPQHFGDGTRLSIL.

The V and J genes are TRBV11-2 and TRBJ1-6; D not certain. CDR3 length: 13 amino acids. In germline, CDR1 is SGHAT, CDR2 FQNNGV. Deletions cut 5 bases from V and 11 bases from J, with 13 bases between. DNA for the CDR3: TGTGCCAGCAGCGATCCGAGGGCTGCACCCCTCCACTTT. It specifies CASSDPRAAPLHF.

V and J are TRBV29-1 and TRBJ2-2; 10 nucleotides line up with TRBD2. J lost 2 bases, V lost 7 bases, and 10 bases had no gene match. CDR3 length: 16 residues. CDR1 SQVTM and CDR2 ANQGSEA come from the germline V gene. CDR3 region: CSALGASGGNTGELFF. In nucleotides, the CDR3 is TGCAGCGCCTTGGGGGCTAGCGGGGGAAACACCGGGGAGCTGTTTTTT.

This chain uses TRBV11-2 with TRBJ2-2; TRBD1 agrees at 7 bases. This CDR3 comprises 18 residues. Germline CDR1 and CDR2: SGHAT and FQNNGV. Unmatched junction bases numbered 14, after V lost 2 bases and J lost 5 bases. The CDR3 DNA is TGTGCCAGCAGCTTACACAGCCTCAAACAGGGGTGGACCGGGGAGCTGTTTTTT. Encoded protein: CASSLHSLKQGWTGELFF.

The chain joins TRBV30 to TRBJ2-1; D perhaps matches TRBD1 (6 bases). CDR3 length: 14 residues. The V and J ends lost 2 bases and 5 bases respectively, with 13 bases between them. The germline gives CDR1 GTSNPN, CDR2 SVGIG (reference sequence). The CDR3 DNA reads TGTGCCTGGAGTCAGGGGACACAGGACAATGAGCAGTTCTTC. Its translation is CAWSQGTQDNEQFF.

The table lists this clone with a count of one. The genes are TRBV19 and TRBJ2-7; 9 bases are a match to TRBD1. V lost 4 bases and J lost 4; bases outside the gene matches: 2. The CDR3 runs 13 residues. Looked up from germline, CDR1 is LNHDA and CDR2 is SQIVND (reference sequence). CDR3 residues: CASSRDREYEQYF. As DNA, the CDR3 is TGTGCCAGTAGTAGGGACAGGGAGTACGAGCAGTACTTC.

The chain employs TRBV7-2 and TRBJ2-7; TRBD1 matches at 10 bases. In germline, CDR1 is SGHTA, CDR2 FQGNSA. This CDR3 spans 17 amino acids. Trimming removed 1 base from V and 3 bases from J; junction bases left unmatched: 9. Here the CDR3 reads CASSLVGSGQGNYEQYF. Written as DNA, the CDR3 is TGTGCCAGCAGCTTAGTAGGTTCGGGACAGGGGAACTACGAGCAGTACTTC.

This sequence joins TRBV18 and TRBJ2-1; the D is unclear. This CDR3 comprises 15 residues. The V end was cut by 6 bases, the J end by 0 bases, with 12 bases between. Germline CDR1 is KGHSH and CDR2 is LQKENI. CDR3 in DNA: TGTGCCAGCTCCCTTGACAAGAGCTCCTACAATGAGCAGTTCTTC. It codes for CASSLDKSSYNEQFF.

This CDR3 is CASSLLDRTGQETQYF. The CDR3 nucleotides read TGTGCCAGCAGCTTGTTAGATCGGACAGGCCAAGAGACCCAGTACTTC. V gene TRBV5-4 combines with J gene TRBJ2-5; 7 bases line up with TRBD1. The CDR3 covers 16 residues. Germline CDR1 is SGHNT and CDR2 is YYREEE (reference sequence). Trimming cost V 1 base and J 1 base; bases outside gene matches: 7. Together with reference TRBV5-4 and TRBJ2-5, the CDR3 gives the full variable domain: ETGVTQSPTHLIKTRGQQVTLRCSSQSGHNTVSWYQQALGQGPQFIFQYYREEENGRGNFPPRFSGLQFPNYSSELNVNALELDDSALYLCASSLLDRTGQETQYFGPGTRLLVL.

The rearrangement links TRBV5-1 to TRBJ1-1; a possible D gene is TRBD1 (6 bases). Germline assignment: CDR1 SGHRS and CDR2 YFSETQ. The CDR3 has 18 amino acids. Deletions cut 0 bases from V and 11 bases from J, with 29 bases between. The CDR3 reads CASSLEGGGRTATSGAFF. The CDR3 nucleotides read TGCGCCAGCAGCTTGGAGGGGGGGGGCAGGACAGCTACATCCGGGGCTTTCTTT.

The chain couples TRBV4-2 to TRBJ2-7, with 8 bases fitting TRBD1. The junction had 3 bases not matched to a gene; V was cut back by 0 bases and J by 2 bases. This CDR3 has 15 residues. CDR1 and CDR2 from the germline V gene are LGHNA and YNFKEQ. This CDR3 reads CASSQDGTGPYEQYF. The CDR3 DNA reads as TGTGCCAGCAGCCAAGATGGGACAGGCCCCTACGAGCAGTACTTC.

The rearrangement links TRBV19 to TRBJ2-7; 8 bases agree with TRBD1. V was pared by 2 bases and J by 4 bases, with 10 bases of the junction left unmatched. This CDR3 is built from 16 residues. The V gene's germline CDR1 is LNHDA and CDR2 SQIVND (reference sequence). The CDR3 protein is CASSIQSRTGSYEQYF. CDR3 nucleotides: TGTGCCAGTAGTATACAGAGTCGGACAGGGTCGTACGAGCAGTACTTC.

This sequence joins TRBV7-9 and TRBJ1-3; possible D gene TRBD1, 6 bases. The CDR3 sequence is 15 residues long. Germline V CDR1 and CDR2: SEHNR, FQNEAQ (reference sequence). V was cut by 6 bases and J by 0 bases, with 12 bases left in between. In DNA, the CDR3 is TGTGCCAGCAGAACGACAGGTTTCTCTGGAAACACCATATATTTT. Translated: CASRTTGFSGNTIYF.

This rearrangement joins TRBV5-1 to TRBJ2-3; D is unclear. V lost 0 bases and J 4 bases, leaving 6 bases between the germline ends. The germline V gene encodes CDR1 SGHRS and CDR2 YFSETQ. The CDR3 loop spans 13 amino acids. CDR3 nucleotides: TGCGCCAGCAGCTTGGAAACAGCAGATACGCAGTATTTT. This encodes CASSLETADTQYF. Combining the CDR3 with reference TRBV5-1 and TRBJ2-3 gives the whole variable domain KAGVTQTPRYLIKTRGQQVTLSCSPISGHRSVSWYQQTPGQGLQFLFEYFSETQRNKGNFPGRFSGRQFSNSRSEMNVSTLELGDSALYLCASSLETADTQYFGPGTRLTVL.

J is TRBJ2-7 and V is TRBV7-2; D may be TRBD1 (6 bases). The V end was cut by 3 bases, the J end by 5 bases, with 11 bases between. Germline loops: CDR1 SGHTA, CDR2 FQGNSA. CDR3 length: 13 residues. CDR3 amino acids: CASSLAGANEQYF. CDR3 DNA: TGTGCCAGCAGCTTGGCAGGGGCTAACGAGCAGTACTTC. Combining the CDR3 with reference TRBV7-2 and TRBJ2-7 gives the whole variable domain GAGVSQSPSNKVTEKGKDVELRCDPISGHTALYWYRQSLGQGLEFLIYFQGNSAPDKSGLPSDRFSAERTGGSVSTLTIQRTQQEDSAVYLCASSLAGANEQYFGPGTRLTVT.

The J gene is TRBJ2-7, the V gene TRBV18; the match to TRBD1 covers 9 bases. J was trimmed by 4 bases and V by 5 bases; bases with no gene match: 6. Germline CDR1 reads KGHSH; CDR2 reads LQKENI. The CDR3 contains 14 residues. CDR3 sequence (DNA): TGTGCCAGCTCAGGACCCGGGACAGGGTACGAGCAGTACTTC. It yields the protein CASSGPGTGYEQYF.

V and J are TRBV5-8 and TRBJ2-5; D perhaps matches TRBD1 (6 bases). Trimming removed 2 bases at V and 4 bases at J, with 9 bases between. Per the germline V gene, CDR1 is SGHTS and CDR2 is YDEGEE. The CDR3 contains 13 residues. CDR3 sequence reads: CASSFQQGETQYF. CDR3 nucleotide sequence: TGTGCCAGCAGCTTCCAACAGGGAGAGACCCAGTACTTC.

V and J are TRBV30 and TRBJ1-6, with D maybe TRBD1 (5 bases). Germline V lookup: CDR1 GTSNPN, CDR2 SVGIG (reference sequence). The germline V and J ends were trimmed by 0 bases and 7 bases, with 16 bases remaining between them. The CDR3 loop spans 16 amino acids. The CDR3 loop reads CAWSVIGDRPNSPLHF. The CDR3 DNA is TGTGCCTGGAGTGTAATAGGGGATAGACCGAATTCACCCCTCCACTTT.

V gene TRBV7-9 combines with J gene TRBJ1-5, with D maybe TRBD1 (6 bases). The germline gives CDR1 SEHNR, CDR2 FQNEAQ (reference sequence). Trimming shortened V by 5 bases and J by 3 bases, and 8 bases separated the two germline ends. This CDR3 has 13 amino acids. CDR3 nucleotides: TGTGCCAGCAGCAGGGGGAACAATCAGCCCCAGCATTTT. As protein: CASSRGNNQPQHF.

The chain carries TRBV25-1 and TRBJ2-7, with 10 bases lining up with TRBD1. Germline values: CDR1 MGHDK, CDR2 SYGVNS. The CDR3 has 13 residues. V lost 10 bases to trimming and J lost 3 bases; unmatched junction nucleotides: 6. CDR3: CATRQGAIYEQYF. The CDR3 coding sequence is TGTGCCACACGACAGGGGGCGATCTACGAGCAGTACTTC.

The V gene is TRBV18, the J gene TRBJ2-1; 10 bases are a match to TRBD2. There are 15 residues in the CDR3. With V trimmed by 3 bases and J by 6 bases, 5 bases remained unmatched. CDR1 and CDR2 (germline): KGHSH, LQKENI. The CDR3 DNA sequence: TGTGCCAGCTCACCCCGCCCTAGCGGGGGCAATGAGCAGTTCTTC. Protein sequence: CASSPRPSGGNEQFF.

This clone occurred a few times. The chain has TRBV2 and TRBJ1-5; TRBD1 might be the D (5 bases). This CDR3 is built from 14 residues. Germline assignment: CDR1 SNHLY and CDR2 FYNNEI. Trimming stripped 5 bases from V and 8 bases from J, with 16 bases between. The CDR3 protein is CASSNRGMQEPQHF. CDR3 DNA: TGTGCCAGCAGTAATCGGGGGATGCAGGAGCCCCAGCATTTT.

This chain joins TRBV10-3 and TRBJ1-1; TRBD1 aligns across 8 bases. Unmatched junction bases numbered 11, after V lost 2 bases and J lost 6 bases. Germline V gives CDR1 ENHRY, CDR2 SYGVKD. This CDR3 region has 16 residues. The CDR3 nucleotides read TGTGCCATCAGTGAGCGGACAGGGAAAAGTCTCGCTGAAGCTTTCTTT. Translation: CAISERTGKSLAEAFF.

The gene calls are TRBV30 and TRBJ1-2; unclear D gene. Germline lookup yields CDR1 GTSNPN and CDR2 SVGIG (reference sequence). Trimming pared 4 bases from V and 4 bases from J, leaving 13 bases between. CDR3 size: 13 residues. In DNA, the CDR3 is TGTGCCTGGACACCCGGAGGGTCCTATGGCTACACCTTC. This gives the protein CAWTPGGSYGYTF.

The rearrangement links TRBV29-1 to TRBJ2-1, with 12 bases that match TRBD2. This CDR3 is built from 14 residues. Trimming cost V 7 bases and J 6 bases; bases outside gene matches: 7. In germline, CDR1 is SQVTM, CDR2 ANQGSEA. CDR3 nucleotides: TGCAGCGCAGGGGGGACTAGCGGGTCCAATGAGCAGTTCTTC. Encoded protein: CSAGGTSGSNEQFF.